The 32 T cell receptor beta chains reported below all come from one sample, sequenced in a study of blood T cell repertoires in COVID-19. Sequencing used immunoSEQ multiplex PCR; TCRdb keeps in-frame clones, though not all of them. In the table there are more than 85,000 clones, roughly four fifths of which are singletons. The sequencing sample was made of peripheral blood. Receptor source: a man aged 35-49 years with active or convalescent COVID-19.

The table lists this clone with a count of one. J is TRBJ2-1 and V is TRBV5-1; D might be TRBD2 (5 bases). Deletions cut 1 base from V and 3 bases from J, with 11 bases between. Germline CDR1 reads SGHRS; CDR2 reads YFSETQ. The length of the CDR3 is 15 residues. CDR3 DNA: TGCGCCAGCAGCTTGACGGCGGGCGACTACAATGAGCAGTTCTTC. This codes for CASSLTAGDYNEQFF.

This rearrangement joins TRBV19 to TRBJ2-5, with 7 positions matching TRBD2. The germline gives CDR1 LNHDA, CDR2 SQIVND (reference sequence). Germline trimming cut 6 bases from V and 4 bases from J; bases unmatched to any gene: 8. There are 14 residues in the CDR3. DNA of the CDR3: TGTGCCAGTAGCGTAGGAGGCGGGGGAGAGACCCAGTACTTC. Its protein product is CASSVGGGGETQYF.

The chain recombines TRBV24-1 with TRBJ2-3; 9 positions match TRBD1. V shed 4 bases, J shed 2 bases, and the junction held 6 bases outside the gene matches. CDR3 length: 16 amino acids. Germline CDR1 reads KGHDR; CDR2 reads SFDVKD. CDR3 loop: CATSDSGQGFTDTQYF. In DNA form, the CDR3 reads TGTGCCACCAGTGACTCGGGACAGGGCTTCACAGATACGCAGTATTTT.

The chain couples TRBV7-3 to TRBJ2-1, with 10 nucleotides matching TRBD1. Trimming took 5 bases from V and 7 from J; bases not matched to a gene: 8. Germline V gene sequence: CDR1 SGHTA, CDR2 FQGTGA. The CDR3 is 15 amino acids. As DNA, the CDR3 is TGTGCCAGCAGCCCGGGACAGGGGCCGTGGAATGAGCAGTTCTTC. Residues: CASSPGQGPWNEQFF. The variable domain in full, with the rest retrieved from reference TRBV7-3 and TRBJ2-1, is GAGVSQTPSNKVTEKGKYVELRCDPISGHTALYWYRQSLGQGPEFLIYFQGTGAADDSGLPNDRFFAVRPEGSVSTLKIQRTERGDSAVYLCASSPGQGPWNEQFFGPGTRLTVL.

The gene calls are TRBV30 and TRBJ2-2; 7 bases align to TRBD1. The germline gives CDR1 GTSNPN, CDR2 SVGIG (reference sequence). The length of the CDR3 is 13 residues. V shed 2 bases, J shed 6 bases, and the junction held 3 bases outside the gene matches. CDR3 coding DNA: TGTGCCTGGAGTTCACAGGGGCCCGGGGAGCTGTTTTTT. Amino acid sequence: CAWSSQGPGELFF.

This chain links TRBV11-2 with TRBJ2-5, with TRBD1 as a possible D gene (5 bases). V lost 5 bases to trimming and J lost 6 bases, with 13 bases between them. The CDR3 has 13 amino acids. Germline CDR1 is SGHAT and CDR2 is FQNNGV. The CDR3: CASSLAGIQTQYF. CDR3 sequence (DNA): TGTGCCAGCAGCCTTGCAGGGATACAGACCCAGTACTTC.

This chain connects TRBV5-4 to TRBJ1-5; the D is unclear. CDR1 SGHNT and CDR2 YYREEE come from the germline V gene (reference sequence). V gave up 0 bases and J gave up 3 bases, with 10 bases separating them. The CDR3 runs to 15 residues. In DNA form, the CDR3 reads TGTGCCAGCAGCTTGGGCCCTCACTTCAATCAGCCCCAGCATTTT. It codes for CASSLGPHFNQPQHF.

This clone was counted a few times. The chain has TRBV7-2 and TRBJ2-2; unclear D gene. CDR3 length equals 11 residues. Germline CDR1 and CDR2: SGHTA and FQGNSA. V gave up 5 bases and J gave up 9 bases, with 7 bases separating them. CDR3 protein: CASSPRRELFF. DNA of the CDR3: TGTGCCAGCAGCCCTCGTCGGGAGCTGTTTTTT.

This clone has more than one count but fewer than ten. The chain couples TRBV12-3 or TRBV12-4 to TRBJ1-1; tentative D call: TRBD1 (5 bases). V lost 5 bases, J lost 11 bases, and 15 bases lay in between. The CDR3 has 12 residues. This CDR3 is CASSPGAGEAFF. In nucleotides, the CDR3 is TGTGCCAGCAGTCCTGGGGCCGGAGAGGCTTTCTTT.

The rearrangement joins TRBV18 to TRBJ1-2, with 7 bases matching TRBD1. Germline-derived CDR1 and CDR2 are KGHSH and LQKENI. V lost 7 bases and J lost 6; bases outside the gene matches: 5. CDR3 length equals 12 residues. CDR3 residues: CASFRDSNGYTF. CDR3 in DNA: TGTGCCAGCTTCCGGGACAGCAATGGCTACACCTTC.

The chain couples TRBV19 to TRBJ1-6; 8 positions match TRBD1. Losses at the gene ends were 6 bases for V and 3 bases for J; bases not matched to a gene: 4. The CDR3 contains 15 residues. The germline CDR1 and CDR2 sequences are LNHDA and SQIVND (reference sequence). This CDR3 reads CASRPGQGYNSPLHF. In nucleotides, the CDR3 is TGTGCCAGTAGGCCCGGACAGGGCTATAATTCACCCCTCCACTTT.

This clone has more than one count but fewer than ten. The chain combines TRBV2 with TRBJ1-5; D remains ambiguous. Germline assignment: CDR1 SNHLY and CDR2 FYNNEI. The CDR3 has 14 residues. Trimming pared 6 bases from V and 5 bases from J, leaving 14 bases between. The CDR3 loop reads CASRERGFYQPQHF. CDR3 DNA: TGTGCCAGCAGGGAACGGGGATTTTATCAGCCCCAGCATTTT.

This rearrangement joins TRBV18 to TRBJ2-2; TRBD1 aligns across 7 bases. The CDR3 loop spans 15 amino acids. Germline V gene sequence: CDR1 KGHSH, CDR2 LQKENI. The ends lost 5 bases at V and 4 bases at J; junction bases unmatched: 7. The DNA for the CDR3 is TGTGCCAGCTCATTACAGGGGAAGCGCACCGGGGAGCTGTTTTTT. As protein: CASSLQGKRTGELFF.

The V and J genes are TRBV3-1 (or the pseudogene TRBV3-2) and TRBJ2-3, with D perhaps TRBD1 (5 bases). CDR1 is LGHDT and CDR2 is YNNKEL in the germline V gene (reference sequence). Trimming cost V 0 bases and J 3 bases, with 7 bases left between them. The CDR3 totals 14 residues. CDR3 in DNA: TGTGCCAGCAGCCAAGATCAGGGAACAGATACGCAGTATTTT. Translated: CASSQDQGTDTQYF.

CDR3 DNA: TGTGCCAGCAGTTACGTCCGAGGAAGCAATCAGCCCCAGCATTTT. Residues: CASSYVRGSNQPQHF. V and J are TRBV6-5 and TRBJ1-5; D is undetermined. CDR1 is MNHEY, CDR2 SVGAGI, per germline. V was trimmed by 2 bases and J by 1 base, leaving 9 bases between them. The CDR3 length is 15 residues.

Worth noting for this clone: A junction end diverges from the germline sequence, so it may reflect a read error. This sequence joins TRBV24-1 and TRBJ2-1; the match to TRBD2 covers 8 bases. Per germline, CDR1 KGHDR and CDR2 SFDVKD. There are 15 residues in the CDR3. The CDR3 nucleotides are TGTGCCACAAGTGCCAGCGGGGGTCGATACAATGAGCAGTTCTTC. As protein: CATSASGGRYNEQFF.

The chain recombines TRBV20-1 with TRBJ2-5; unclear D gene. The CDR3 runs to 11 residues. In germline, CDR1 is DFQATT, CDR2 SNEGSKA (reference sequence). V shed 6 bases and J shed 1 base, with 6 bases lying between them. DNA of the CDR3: TGCAGTGCCCGGTCCCAAGAGACCCAGTACTTC. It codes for CSARSQETQYF.

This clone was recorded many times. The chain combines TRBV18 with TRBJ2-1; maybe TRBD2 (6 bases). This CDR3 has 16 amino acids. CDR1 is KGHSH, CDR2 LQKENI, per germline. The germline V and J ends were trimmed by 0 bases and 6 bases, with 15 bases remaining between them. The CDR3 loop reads CASSPPRRDGGNEQFF. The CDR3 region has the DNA TGTGCCAGCTCACCACCGCGGCGGGATGGTGGCAATGAGCAGTTCTTC.

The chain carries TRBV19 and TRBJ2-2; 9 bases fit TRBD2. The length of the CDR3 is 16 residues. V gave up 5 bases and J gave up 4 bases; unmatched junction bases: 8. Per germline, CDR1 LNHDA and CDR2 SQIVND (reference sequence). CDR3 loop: CASSSPSGVFTGELFF. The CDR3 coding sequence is TGTGCCAGTAGTTCCCCTAGCGGGGTGTTCACCGGGGAGCTGTTTTTT.

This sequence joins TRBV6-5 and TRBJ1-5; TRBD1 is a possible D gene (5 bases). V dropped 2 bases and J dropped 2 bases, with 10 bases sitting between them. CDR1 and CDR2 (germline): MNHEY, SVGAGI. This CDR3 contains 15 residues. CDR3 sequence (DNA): TGTGCCAGCAGTTACCAAACAGGCCGCAATCAGCCCCAGCATTTT. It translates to CASSYQTGRNQPQHF.

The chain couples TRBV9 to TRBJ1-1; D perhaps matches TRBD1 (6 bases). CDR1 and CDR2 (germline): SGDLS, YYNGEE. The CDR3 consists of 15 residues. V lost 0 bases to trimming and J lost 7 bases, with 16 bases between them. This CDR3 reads CASSVDLGAYSEAFF. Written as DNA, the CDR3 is TGTGCCAGCAGCGTAGACCTGGGGGCATATAGTGAAGCTTTCTTT.

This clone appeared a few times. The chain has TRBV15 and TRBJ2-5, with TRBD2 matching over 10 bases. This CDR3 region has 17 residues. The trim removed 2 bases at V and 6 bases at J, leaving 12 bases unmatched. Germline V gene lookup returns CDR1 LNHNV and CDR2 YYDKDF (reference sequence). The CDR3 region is CATSRFPGTSVGKTQYF. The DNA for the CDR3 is TGTGCCACCAGCAGATTTCCCGGGACTAGCGTGGGAAAGACCCAGTACTTC. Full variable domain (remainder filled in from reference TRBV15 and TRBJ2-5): DAMVIQNPRYQVTQFGKPVTLSCSQTLNHNVMYWYQQKSSQAPKLLFHYYDKDFNNEADTPDNFQSRRPNTSFCFLDIRSPGLGDTAMYLCATSRFPGTSVGKTQYFGPGTRLLVL.

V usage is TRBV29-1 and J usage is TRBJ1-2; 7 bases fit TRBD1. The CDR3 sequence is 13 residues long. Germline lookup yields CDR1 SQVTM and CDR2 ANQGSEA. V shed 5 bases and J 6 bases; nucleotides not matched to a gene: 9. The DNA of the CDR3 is TGCAGCGTTAATACCGGGACAGTTAATGGCTACACCTTC. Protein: CSVNTGTVNGYTF.

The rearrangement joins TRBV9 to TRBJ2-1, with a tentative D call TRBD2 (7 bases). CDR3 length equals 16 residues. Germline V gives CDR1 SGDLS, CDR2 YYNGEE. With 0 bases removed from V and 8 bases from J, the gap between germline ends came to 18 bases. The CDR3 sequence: CASSVARGARVDEQFF. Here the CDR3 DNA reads TGTGCCAGCAGCGTAGCTCGGGGGGCGAGGGTCGATGAGCAGTTCTTC.

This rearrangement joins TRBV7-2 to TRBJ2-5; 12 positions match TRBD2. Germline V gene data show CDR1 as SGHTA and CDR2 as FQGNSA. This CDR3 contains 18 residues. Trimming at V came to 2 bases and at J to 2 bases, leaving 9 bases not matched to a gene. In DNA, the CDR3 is TGTGCCAGCAGCTTATATCTAGCGGGGGGGCAACTACAAGAGACCCAGTACTTC. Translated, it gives CASSLYLAGGQLQETQYF. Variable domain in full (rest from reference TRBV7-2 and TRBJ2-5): GAGVSQSPSNKVTEKGKDVELRCDPISGHTALYWYRQSLGQGLEFLIYFQGNSAPDKSGLPSDRFSAERTGGSVSTLTIQRTQQEDSAVYLCASSLYLAGGQLQETQYFGPGTRLLVL.

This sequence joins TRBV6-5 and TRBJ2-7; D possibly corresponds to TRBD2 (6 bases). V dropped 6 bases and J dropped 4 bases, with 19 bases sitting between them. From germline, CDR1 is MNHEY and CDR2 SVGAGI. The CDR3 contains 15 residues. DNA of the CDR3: TGTGCCAGCAGCACCCCCTGGGGGGTTAATTACGAGCAGTACTTC. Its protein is CASSTPWGVNYEQYF.

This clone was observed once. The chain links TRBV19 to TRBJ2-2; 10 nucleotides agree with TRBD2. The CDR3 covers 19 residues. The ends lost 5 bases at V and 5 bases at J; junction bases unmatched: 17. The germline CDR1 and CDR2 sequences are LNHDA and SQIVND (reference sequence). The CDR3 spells CASSPPPGVAGGRTGELFF. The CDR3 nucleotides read TGTGCCAGTAGTCCCCCCCCCGGAGTAGCGGGGGGCAGGACCGGGGAGCTGTTTTTT.

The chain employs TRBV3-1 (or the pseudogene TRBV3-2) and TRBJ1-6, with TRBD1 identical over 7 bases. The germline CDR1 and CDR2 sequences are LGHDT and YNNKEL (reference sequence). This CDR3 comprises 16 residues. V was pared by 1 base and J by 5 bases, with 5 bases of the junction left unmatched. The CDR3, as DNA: TGTGCCAGCAGCCAAGCAGGGGGTAGTAATAATTCACCCCTCCACTTT. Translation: CASSQAGGSNNSPLHF.

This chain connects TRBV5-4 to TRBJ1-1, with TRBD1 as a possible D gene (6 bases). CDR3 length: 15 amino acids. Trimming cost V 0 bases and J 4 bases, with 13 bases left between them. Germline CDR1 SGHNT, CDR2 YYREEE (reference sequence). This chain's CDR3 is CASSLAGGAGTEAFF. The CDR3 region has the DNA TGTGCCAGCAGCTTGGCGGGGGGCGCGGGCACTGAAGCTTTCTTT.

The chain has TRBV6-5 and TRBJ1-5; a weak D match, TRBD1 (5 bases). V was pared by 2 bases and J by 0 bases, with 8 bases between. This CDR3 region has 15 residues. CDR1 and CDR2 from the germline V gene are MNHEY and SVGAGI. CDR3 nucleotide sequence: TGTGCCAGCAGTTACGACGGGGGTAGCAATCAGCCCCAGCATTTT. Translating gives CASSYDGGSNQPQHF.

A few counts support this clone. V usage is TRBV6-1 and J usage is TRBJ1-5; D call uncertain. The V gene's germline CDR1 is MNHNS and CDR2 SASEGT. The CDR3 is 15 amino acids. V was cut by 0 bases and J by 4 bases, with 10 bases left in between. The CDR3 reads CASSEAGPVNQPQHF. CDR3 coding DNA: TGTGCCAGCAGTGAAGCGGGCCCTGTTAATCAGCCCCAGCATTTT.

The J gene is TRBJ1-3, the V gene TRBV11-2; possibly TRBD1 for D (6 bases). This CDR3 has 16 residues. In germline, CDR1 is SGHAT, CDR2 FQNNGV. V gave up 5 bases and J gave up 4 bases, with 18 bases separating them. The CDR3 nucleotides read TGTGCCAGCAGCCCACTCAGACAGGTTGGGGGAAACACCATATATTTT. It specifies CASSPLRQVGGNTIYF.